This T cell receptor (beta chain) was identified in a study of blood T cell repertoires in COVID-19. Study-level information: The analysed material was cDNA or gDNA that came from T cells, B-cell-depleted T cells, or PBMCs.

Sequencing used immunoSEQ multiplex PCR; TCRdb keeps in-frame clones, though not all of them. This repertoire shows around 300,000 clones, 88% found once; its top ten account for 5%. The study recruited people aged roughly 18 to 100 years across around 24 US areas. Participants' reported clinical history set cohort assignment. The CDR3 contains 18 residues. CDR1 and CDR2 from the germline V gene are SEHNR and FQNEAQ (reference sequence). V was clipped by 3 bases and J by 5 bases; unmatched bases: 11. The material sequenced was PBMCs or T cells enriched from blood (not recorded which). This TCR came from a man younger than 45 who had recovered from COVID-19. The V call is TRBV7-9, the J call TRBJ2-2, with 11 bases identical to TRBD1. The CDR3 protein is CASSFTRAGTGGTGELFF. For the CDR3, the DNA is TGTGCCAGCAGCTTCACCAGGGCAGGGACAGGGGGTACCGGGGAGCTGTTTTTT.